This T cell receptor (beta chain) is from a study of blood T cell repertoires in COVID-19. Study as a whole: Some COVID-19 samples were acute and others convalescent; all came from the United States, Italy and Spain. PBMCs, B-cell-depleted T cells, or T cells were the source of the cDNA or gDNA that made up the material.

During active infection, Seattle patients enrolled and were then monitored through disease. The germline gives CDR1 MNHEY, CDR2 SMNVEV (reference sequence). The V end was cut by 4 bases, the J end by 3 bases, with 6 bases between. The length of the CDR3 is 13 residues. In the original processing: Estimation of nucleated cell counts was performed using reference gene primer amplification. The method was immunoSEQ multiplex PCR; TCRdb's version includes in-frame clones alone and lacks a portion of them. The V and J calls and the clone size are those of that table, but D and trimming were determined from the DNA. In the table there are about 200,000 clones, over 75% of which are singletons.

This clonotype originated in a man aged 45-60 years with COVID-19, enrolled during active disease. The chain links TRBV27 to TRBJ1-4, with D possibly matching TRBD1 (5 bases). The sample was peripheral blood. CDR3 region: CASSSTANEKLFF. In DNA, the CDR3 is TGTGCCAGCAGTTCGACAGCTAATGAAAAACTGTTTTTT. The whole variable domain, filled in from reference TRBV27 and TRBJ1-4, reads EAQVTQNPRYLITVTGKKLTVTCSQNMNHEYMSWYRQDPGLGLRQIYYSMNVEVTDKGDVPEGYKVSRKEKRNFPLILESPSPNQTSLYFCASSSTANEKLFFGSGTQLSVL.